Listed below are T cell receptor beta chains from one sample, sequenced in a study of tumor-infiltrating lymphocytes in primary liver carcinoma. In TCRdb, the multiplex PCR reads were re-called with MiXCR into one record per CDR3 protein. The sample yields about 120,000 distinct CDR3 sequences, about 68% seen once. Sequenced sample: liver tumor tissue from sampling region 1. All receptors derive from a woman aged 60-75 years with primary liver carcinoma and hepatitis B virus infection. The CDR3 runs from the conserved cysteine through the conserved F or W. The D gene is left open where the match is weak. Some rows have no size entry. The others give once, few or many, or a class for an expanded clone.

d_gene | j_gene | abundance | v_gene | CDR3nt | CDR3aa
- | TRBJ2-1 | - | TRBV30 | TGTGTCTGGAGTCTGGGGCCTGGGGATTACAATGAGCAGTTCTTC | CVWSLGPGDYNEQFF
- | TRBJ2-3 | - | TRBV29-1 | TGCAGCGCCAGGCTCCTTGGAGGAGGACTGAGAGATATGCAGTATTTT | CSARLLGGGLRDMQYF
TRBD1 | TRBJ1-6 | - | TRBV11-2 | TGTGCCACGGTGGACAGGGATAATTCATCCCTCCACTTT | CATVDRDNSSLHF
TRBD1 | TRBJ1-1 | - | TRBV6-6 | TGTGCCACCAATACACGGACAGGGGACAATGAAGCTTTCTTT | CATNTRTGDNEAFF
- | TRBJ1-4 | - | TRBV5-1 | TGCGCCAGCAACTCGGGCCCGATCGGAACTAATGAAAAACTGTTTTTT | CASNSGPIGTNEKLFF
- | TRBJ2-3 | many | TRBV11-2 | TGTGCCAGCAGCAAAGGGGTCTACGGGAGTGGCACAGATACGCAGTATTTT | CASSKGVYGSGTDTQYF
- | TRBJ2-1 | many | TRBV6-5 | TGTGCCAGCAGTCCGGGACTCTCTAGGAATGAGCAGTTCTTC | CASSPGLSRNEQFF
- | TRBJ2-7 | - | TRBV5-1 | TGCGCCAGCCGCGGGACAGACCCCTGCGAACAGTACTTC | CASRGTDPCEQYF
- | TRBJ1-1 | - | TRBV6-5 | TGTGCCAGCAGGGCCAGCCTGGGATCCACTGAAGCTTTCTTT | CASRASLGSTEAFF
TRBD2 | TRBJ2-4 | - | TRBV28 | TGTGCCAACAGTTTCCAGGGAGCGGGGCTAGCCAAAAACATTCAGTACTTC | CANSFQGAGLAKNIQYF
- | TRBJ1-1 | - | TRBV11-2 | TGTGCCAGCAGCTCGCTTCACCCTGGCGCTGAAGCTTTCTTT | CASSSLHPGAEAFF
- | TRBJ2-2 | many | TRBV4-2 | TGTGCCAGCAGCGCTCGGGCTAGCGCCACCGGGGAGCTGTTTTTT | CASSARASATGELFF
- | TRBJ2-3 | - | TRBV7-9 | TGTGCCAGCAGCTTAGCGGGGCTTAGCATAGATACGCAGTATTTT | CASSLAGLSIDTQYF
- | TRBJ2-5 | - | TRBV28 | TGTGCCAGCAGTACACGGGGGGCAGGCCAAGTGACCCAGTACTTC | CASSTRGAGQVTQYF
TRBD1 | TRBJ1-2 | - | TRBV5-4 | TGTGCCAACAGCCAACCCACAGGGGGGGCCTATGGCTACACCTTC | CANSQPTGGAYGYTF
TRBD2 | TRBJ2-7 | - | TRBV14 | TGTGCCAGCAGCCGCTTGACTAGCGGGAAAGTCGAGCAGTACTTC | CASSRLTSGKVEQYF
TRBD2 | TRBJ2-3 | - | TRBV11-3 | TGTGCCAGCGGCAGCGGGAGACCCACAGGTACGCAGTATTTT | CASGSGRPTGTQYF
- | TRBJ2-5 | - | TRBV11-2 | TGTGCCATCAGCTCACAGTATCGAGAGACCCAGTACTTC | CAISSQYRETQYF
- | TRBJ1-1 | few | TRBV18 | TGTGCCAGCTCACCACTCGGGGGGACCACTGAAGCTTTCTTT | CASSPLGGTTEAFF
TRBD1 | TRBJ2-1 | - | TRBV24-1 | TGTGCCACCAGTGGAGGACAGGGGGCTAGAACCTACAATGAGCAGTTCTTC | CATSGGQGARTYNEQFF
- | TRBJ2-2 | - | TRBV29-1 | TGCAGCGGCGGACAGATGGGCGGGGAGCTGTTTTTT | CSGGQMGGELFF
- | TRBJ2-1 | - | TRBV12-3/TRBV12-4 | TGTGCCACTGCCCAAGAGGGCTCCTACAATGCGCAGTTCTTC | CATAQEGSYNAQFF
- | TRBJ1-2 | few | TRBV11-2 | TGTGCCAGCAGCTTAGGGGACTATGGCTACACCTTC | CASSLGDYGYTF
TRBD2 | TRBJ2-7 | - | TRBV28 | TGTGCCAGCTCAGGACTAGCGGGATCGGGAGATCAGTACTTC | CASSGLAGSGDQYF
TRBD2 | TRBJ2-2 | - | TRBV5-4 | TGTGCCAGCAGCACAAAACAGGGAACGGGCGGGGGGCTGTCTTTT | CASSTKQGTGGGLSF
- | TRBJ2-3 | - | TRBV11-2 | TGTGCCAGTAGCTTAGACGGGGAGATCGATACGCAGTATTTC | CASSLDGEIDTQYF
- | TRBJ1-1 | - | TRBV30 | TGTGCCTGGAGTGAGACCCGGTGGGATACTGAAGCTTTCTTT | CAWSETRWDTEAFF
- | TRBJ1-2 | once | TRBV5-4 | TGTGCCAGCAGCTTGGTTGGTATTAATCCTAACTATGCATACACCTTC | CASSLVGINPNYAYTF
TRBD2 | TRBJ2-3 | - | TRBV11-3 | TGTGCCAGCAGCTCAGGACCAGCGGGAGTGGATACGCAGTATTTT | CASSSGPAGVDTQYF